The clone carrying this T cell receptor beta chain came up a few times. Its specificity is unknown. This specimen comes from a study of OX40 agonist ivuxolimab in advanced cancers. Study as a whole: Partial responses were observed in three patients, of whom one had hepatocellular carcinoma and two had cutaneous melanoma. Study conclusions and caveats: The specificity for antigen of the expanded peripheral T cells was not determined.

Method: immunoSEQ multiplex PCR; TCRdb's copy keeps in-frame clones and lacks some. The data show 30,000 to 45,000 clones, roughly 69% seen once. The receptor was derived from an adult with an advanced solid tumor such as melanoma, head and neck, liver or kidney cancer. The input for sequencing was CD4+ or CD8+ T cells sorted from blood, taken in a trial of the OX40 agonist ivuxolimab.

CDR3 protein: CASSFGSGFAEAFF. CDR3 DNA sequence: TGTGCCAGCAGCTTCGGATCAGGATTCGCTGAAGCTTTCTTT. The chain couples TRBV5-6 to TRBJ1-1; D remains ambiguous. Germline-derived CDR1 and CDR2 are SGHDT and YYEEEE. The CDR3 has 14 amino acids. V dropped 2 bases and J dropped 6 bases, with 14 bases sitting between them.